A selection of T cell receptor beta chains follows, all from one sample in a study of PD-1 blockade in classical Hodgkin lymphoma. Clones were read by immunoSEQ multiplex PCR, and TCRdb kept only the in-frame ones, dropping some. Of over 50,000 clones listed, 81% are singletons. Sequenced here: peripheral blood mononuclear cells (PBMCs), sampled at baseline. These TCRs come from a human donor with classical Hodgkin lymphoma. Each CDR3 is given with its conserved first and last residue. A D gene is named only where the DNA matches it firmly.

d_call	v_call	j_call	cdr3_aa	cdr3_nt
.	TRBV7-9	TRBJ1-4	CASSPSGRTATNEKLFF	TGTGCCAGCAGCCCTTCGGGTCGGACTGCAACTAATGAAAAACTGTTTTTT
.	TRBV5-1	TRBJ1-6	CASSAGTPNNSPLHF	TGCGCCAGCAGCGCCGGGACACCGAATAATTCACCCCTCCACTTT
.	TRBV6-1	TRBJ1-5	CASSELGGNQPQHF	TGTGCCAGCAGTGAATTAGGTGGCAATCAGCCCCAGCATTTT
TRBD2	TRBV5-8	TRBJ2-5	CASSKTSGRGETQYF	TGTGCCAGCAGCAAGACTAGCGGGAGGGGAGAGACCCAGTACTTC
.	TRBV7-8	TRBJ1-5	CASSGDSARNNQPQHF	TGTGCCAGCAGCGGCGACTCGGCCCGGAACAATCAGCCCCAGCATTTT
.	TRBV27	TRBJ2-7	CASSLLDSHYEQYF	TGTGCCAGCAGTTTGCTTGACAGCCACTACGAGCAGTACTTC
.	TRBV27	TRBJ2-1	CASSFTGTYNEQFF	TGTGCCAGCAGTTTCACGGGAACCTACAATGAGCAGTTCTTC
.	TRBV5-6	TRBJ1-2	CARSENGLGQDTF	TGTGCCCGCAGCGAGAATGGCTTGGGCCAAGACACCTTC
TRBD2	TRBV7-2	TRBJ2-2	CASSWGGSFTGELFF	TGTGCCAGCAGCTGGGGCGGGAGCTTCACCGGGGAGCTGTTTTTT
.	TRBV19	TRBJ2-6	CASSIGRAGANVLTF	TGTGCCAGTAGTATCGGCAGGGCAGGGGCCAACGTCCTGACTTTC
.	TRBV11-2	TRBJ1-1	CASSFQPRLKGTEAFF	TGTGCCAGCAGCTTCCAACCCCGGTTGAAGGGGACTGAAGCTTTCTTT
.	TRBV4-1	TRBJ1-1	CASSHSTLNTEAFF	TGCGCCAGCAGCCATTCCACTCTGAACACTGAAGCTTTCTTT
.	TRBV27	TRBJ1-4	CASSLRGTEKLFF	TGTGCCAGCAGTTTAAGGGGGACTGAAAAACTGTTTTTT
.	TRBV29-1	TRBJ2-7	CSVRDSGYEQYF	TGCAGCGTCAGGGACAGCGGGTACGAGCAGTACTTC